The next 5 T cell receptor beta chains were all read from a single sample in a study of control samples from healthy donors and cancer patients. Using immunoSEQ multiplex PCR, the repertoire was profiled, and TCRdb retains in-frame clones only, with some absent. The sample comprises roughly 130,000 clones, approximately 90% of which are singletons, and 3% to 3.5% rests with the top ten. The source material was blood. These receptors came from a man between 45 and 60 years old in good health.

CDR3 coding DNA: TGTGCCTTGGGACAGGGAGACTCTTTTATTGGTGAGCAGTTCTTC. Protein: CALGQGDSFIGEQFF. The J gene is TRBJ2-1, the V gene TRBV10-3; TRBD1 matches 9 bases. From germline, CDR1 is ENHRY and CDR2 SYGVKD. There are 15 residues in the CDR3. Trimming took 11 bases from V and 9 from J; bases not matched to a gene: 17.

V gene TRBV3-1 (or the pseudogene TRBV3-2) combines with J gene TRBJ2-7; no clear D gene. The ends were cut back, 2 bases at V and 4 bases at J, with 9 bases in the middle. Germline lookup yields CDR1 LGHDT and CDR2 YNNKEL (reference sequence). The CDR3 has 13 amino acids. In DNA, the CDR3 is TGTGCCAGCAGCCAATTAGGGCGGTACGAGCAGTACTTC. Amino acids: CASSQLGRYEQYF.

The chain is built from TRBV7-9 and TRBJ1-1; 7 nucleotides line up with TRBD1. The V gene end was trimmed by 1 base and the J gene end by 1 base; junction bases not matched to a gene: 3. Germline assignment: CDR1 SEHNR and CDR2 FQNEAQ (reference sequence). The CDR3 spans 15 residues. The CDR3 DNA reads TGTGCCAGCAGCTTAGACAGGGGCGGGAACACTGAAGCTTTCTTT. Protein sequence: CASSLDRGGNTEAFF. Full variable domain (missing parts from reference TRBV7-9 and TRBJ1-1): DTGVSQNPRHKITKRGQNVTFRCDPISEHNRLYWYRQTLGQGPEFLTYFQNEAQLEKSRLLSDRFSAERPKGSFSTLEIQRTEQGDSAMYLCASSLDRGGNTEAFFGQGTRLTVV.

The gene calls are TRBV19 and TRBJ1-5; TRBD1 might be the D (5 bases). Trimming removed 2 bases at V and 3 bases at J, with 8 bases between. Germline V CDR1 and CDR2: LNHDA, SQIVND (reference sequence). The CDR3 runs 14 residues. Written as DNA, the CDR3 is TGTGCCAGTAGTATAAGGGGTCCCAATCAGCCCCAGCATTTT. It translates to CASSIRGPNQPQHF.

V gene TRBV5-1 combines with J gene TRBJ1-1; 8 positions match TRBD1. Per germline, CDR1 SGHRS and CDR2 YFSETQ. The CDR3 is 15 residues long. The V segment lost 0 bases and the J segment 1 base; nucleotides outside the gene matches: 2. In DNA form, the CDR3 reads TGCGCCAGCAGCTTGGTTCAGGGGGCGAACACTGAAGCTTTCTTT. This codes for CASSLVQGANTEAFF.